A single sample is the source of the 25 T cell receptor beta chains below, sequenced in a study of shared clonotypes between healthy human individuals. The repertoire was sequenced with immunoSEQ multiplex PCR; TCRdb's copy has only in-frame clones and lacks some. The sample holds about 320,000 clones, roughly 84% seen once. Sequencing was performed on memory CD8+ T cells sorted from blood. This sample's subset: CD45RO+ cells pooled with CCR7-negative TemRA cells. The receptors come from a man between 18 and 35 years old in good health.

The rearrangement links TRBV6-5 to TRBJ2-7; D uncertain. CDR3 size: 13 residues. Trimming removed 5 bases at V and 1 base at J, with 9 bases between. Germline V CDR1 and CDR2: MNHEY, SVGAGI. The CDR3 nucleotides read TGTGCCAGCAGTCTTTCAGGATCCTACGAGCAGTACTTC. Protein product: CASSLSGSYEQYF.

The chain recombines TRBV19 with TRBJ2-7; D is unclear. Trimming left V 6 bases short and J 5 bases short, with 11 bases between. This CDR3 region has 12 residues. The germline CDR1 and CDR2 sequences are LNHDA and SQIVND (reference sequence). CDR3 sequence reads: CASSHGFNEQYF. The CDR3 coding sequence is TGTGCCAGTAGCCACGGGTTCAACGAGCAGTACTTC. The full variable domain, rest sourced from reference TRBV19 and TRBJ2-7, is DGGITQSPKYLFRKEGQNVTLSCEQNLNHDAMYWYRQDPGQGLRLIYYSQIVNDFQKGDIAEGYSVSREKKESFPLTVTSAQKNPTAFYLCASSHGFNEQYFGPGTRLTVT.

This chain uses TRBV9 with TRBJ1-2; 8 nucleotides line up with TRBD1. The germline gives CDR1 SGDLS, CDR2 YYNGEE. Germline trimming cut 0 bases from V and 1 base from J; bases unmatched to any gene: 2. CDR3 length: 15 amino acids. In nucleotides, the CDR3 is TGTGCCAGCAGCGTAGAAGGACAGGGTAACTATGGCTACACCTTC. This gives the protein CASSVEGQGNYGYTF.

This rearrangement joins TRBV10-2 to TRBJ2-5; D uncertain. The ends were cut back, 4 bases at V and 0 bases at J, with 6 bases in the middle. Germline CDR1 reads WSHSY; CDR2 reads SAAADI. There are 13 residues in the CDR3. Here the CDR3 reads CASSGLHQETQYF. DNA for the CDR3: TGCGCCAGCAGTGGGTTGCACCAAGAGACCCAGTACTTC.

There are many counts of this clone. This chain uses TRBV6-5 with TRBJ1-5; D possibly corresponds to TRBD1 (5 bases). The V gene lost 5 bases and the J gene lost 3 bases, with 11 bases spanning the gap. This CDR3 region has 14 residues. Germline CDR1 MNHEY, CDR2 SVGAGI. The CDR3 reads CASSQRQYNQPQHF. CDR3 sequence (DNA): TGTGCCAGCAGTCAACGACAGTACAATCAGCCCCAGCATTTT.

This rearrangement joins TRBV10-3 to TRBJ2-2; 7 positions agree with TRBD1. After removal of 2 bases from V and 0 bases from J, the junction contained 0 bases not matched to a gene. Looked up from germline, CDR1 is ENHRY and CDR2 is SYGVKD. This CDR3 contains 15 residues. For the CDR3, the DNA is TGTGCCATCAGTGAGGACAGGGCGAACACCGGGGAGCTGTTTTTT. Amino acids: CAISEDRANTGELFF.

This clone has a handful of counts. The chain combines TRBV11-2 with TRBJ1-6, with unresolved D. This CDR3 is built from 13 residues. Trimming cost V 0 bases and J 11 bases, with 8 bases left between them. In germline, CDR1 is SGHAT, CDR2 FQNNGV. CDR3 protein: CASSLDPGAPLHF. DNA of the CDR3: TGTGCCAGCAGCTTAGATCCAGGAGCACCCCTCCACTTT.

The chain uses TRBV28 and TRBJ2-3; D might be TRBD2 (6 bases). The germline CDR1 and CDR2 sequences are MDHEN and SYDVKM. This CDR3 is 14 amino acids long. The V and J ends lost 3 bases and 2 bases respectively, with 9 bases between them. CDR3: CASSFGGNTDTQYF. In nucleotides, the CDR3 is TGTGCCAGCAGTTTTGGAGGGAACACAGATACGCAGTATTTT.

The gene calls are TRBV5-4 and TRBJ1-1; TRBD1 is a possible D gene (5 bases). V was shortened by 4 bases and J by 4 bases, with 17 bases between the two germline ends. Germline V gives CDR1 SGHNT, CDR2 YYREEE (reference sequence). This CDR3 region has 15 residues. As DNA, the CDR3 is TGTGCCAGCAGCCCGTCTCGGGGGGAGAGCACTGAAGCTTTCTTT. This encodes CASSPSRGESTEAFF.

V is TRBV14 and J is TRBJ2-1, with D possibly TRBD2 on 6 matching bases. The CDR3 length is 16 residues. Per germline, CDR1 SGHDN and CDR2 FVKESK. The V end lost 3 bases, the J end lost 5 bases, and 17 bases lay between the germline ends. CDR3 sequence reads: CASSHLGETRDNEQFF. CDR3 coding DNA: TGTGCCAGCAGCCACCTAGGAGAGACTAGAGACAATGAGCAGTTCTTC.

As concerns this clone: The sample carries other DNA sequences with the same CDR3. The chain uses TRBV4-1 and TRBJ1-1, with D unresolved. Deletions cut 1 base from V and 5 bases from J, with 8 bases between. This CDR3 region has 13 residues. Looked up from germline, CDR1 is MGHRA and CDR2 is YSYEKL. Here the CDR3 DNA reads TGCGCCAGCAGCCAAGGGCTCGGAACTGAAGCTTTCTTT. Amino acid sequence: CASSQGLGTEAFF.

CDR3 in DNA: TGCAGCGCAACGGGACAGGGGGCCTACGAGCAGTACTTC. Its protein is CSATGQGAYEQYF. The rearrangement uses TRBV29-1 and TRBJ2-7; 11 nucleotides agree with TRBD1. Unmatched junction bases numbered 4, after V lost 7 bases and J lost 2 bases. CDR1 is SQVTM and CDR2 is ANQGSEA in the germline V gene. The CDR3 is 13 amino acids.

The rearrangement joins TRBV5-1 to TRBJ1-2; TRBD1 agrees at 9 bases. V shed 4 bases and J 4 bases; nucleotides not matched to a gene: 17. The CDR3 sequence is 18 residues long. Germline values: CDR1 SGHRS, CDR2 YFSETQ. The CDR3 region has the DNA TGCGCCAGCAGCCCCGATGAAGGGGGCGGGACAGGGATCTATGGCTACACCTTC. As protein: CASSPDEGGGTGIYGYTF.

This chain links TRBV4-1 with TRBJ1-4; 8 bases fit TRBD1. CDR1 MGHRA and CDR2 YSYEKL come from the germline V gene. CDR3 length: 15 amino acids. J was trimmed by 8 bases and V by 4 bases; bases with no gene match: 9. The CDR3 is CASSPSGTGREKLFF. The CDR3 DNA sequence: TGCGCCAGCAGCCCCTCCGGGACAGGACGGGAAAAACTGTTTTTT.

This chain joins TRBV25-1 and TRBJ2-1; 9 bases agree with TRBD2. The germline gives CDR1 MGHDK, CDR2 SYGVNS. CDR3 length: 15 amino acids. Germline trimming cut 5 bases from V and 3 bases from J; bases unmatched to any gene: 5. The CDR3 here is CASSPGLALYNEQFF. Here the CDR3 DNA reads TGTGCCAGCAGTCCGGGACTAGCCCTCTACAATGAGCAGTTCTTC. The variable domain in full, completed from reference TRBV25-1 and TRBJ2-1, reads EADIYQTPRYLVIGTGKKITLECSQTMGHDKMYWYQQDPGMELHLIHYSYGVNSTEKGDLSSESTVSRIRTEHFPLTLESARPSHTSQYLCASSPGLALYNEQFFGPGTRLTVL.

The CDR3, as DNA: TGCGCCAGCAGCCTGGGCCTAGCGGGAGATTACGAGCAGTACTTC. As protein: CASSLGLAGDYEQYF. The genes are TRBV4-3 and TRBJ2-7; 10 bases match TRBD2. This CDR3 has 15 amino acids. Losses at the gene ends were 4 bases for V and 4 bases for J; bases not matched to a gene: 7. CDR1 is LGHNA and CDR2 is YSLEER in the germline V gene.

This clone has only one observation. The chain combines TRBV30 with TRBJ1-6; D possibly corresponds to TRBD1 (5 bases). Trimming left V 1 base short and J 10 bases short, with 11 bases between. Germline values: CDR1 GTSNPN, CDR2 SVGIG (reference sequence). The CDR3 runs to 13 residues. Here the CDR3 reads CAWSADGGSPLHF. CDR3 DNA sequence: TGTGCCTGGAGTGCCGACGGGGGGTCACCCCTCCACTTT.

The chain joins TRBV25-1 to TRBJ1-2; D unresolved. Trimming cost V 8 bases and J 7 bases, with 17 bases left between them. The CDR3 is 13 residues long. Germline V lookup: CDR1 MGHDK, CDR2 SYGVNS. As DNA, the CDR3 is TGTGCCAGCGCCACGACATTAGGAGGTGGCTACACCTTC. Amino acids: CASATTLGGGYTF.

The chain recombines TRBV4-1 with TRBJ2-7; D call uncertain. The CDR3 consists of 13 residues. Deletions cut 2 bases from V and 4 bases from J, with 9 bases between. The germline V gene has CDR1 MGHRA and CDR2 YSYEKL. In DNA form, the CDR3 reads TGCGCCAGCAGCCAAATTACCACTTACGAGCAGTACTTC. Translated, it gives CASSQITTYEQYF.

The genes are TRBV30 and TRBJ2-7; D unclear. The CDR3 spans 13 residues. Trimming shortened V by 7 bases and J by 3 bases, and 16 bases separated the two germline ends. Per germline, CDR1 GTSNPN and CDR2 SVGIG (reference sequence). The CDR3 nucleotides read TGTGCCTCTTCCCTGCAATCTTTCTACGAGCAGTACTTC. This gives the protein CASSLQSFYEQYF.

The CDR3 coding sequence is TGTGCCAGCAGCGCGACAGGGGGTTCTGGAAACACCATATATTTT. It translates to CASSATGGSGNTIYF. V usage is TRBV9 and J usage is TRBJ1-3, with 9 bases aligning to TRBD1. Germline V gene lookup returns CDR1 SGDLS and CDR2 YYNGEE. The CDR3 is 15 residues long. The ends lost 3 bases at V and 1 base at J; junction bases unmatched: 2.

The chain couples TRBV6-1 to TRBJ1-1, with D uncertain. V gave up 2 bases and J gave up 4 bases, with 8 bases separating them. The CDR3 extends over 13 amino acids. CDR1 is MNHNS and CDR2 is SASEGT in the germline V gene. The CDR3 loop reads CASSEWGATEAFF. Here the CDR3 DNA reads TGTGCCAGCAGTGAATGGGGAGCCACTGAAGCTTTCTTT.

This chain connects TRBV6-5 to TRBJ2-5, with D maybe TRBD2 (6 bases). The V end was cut by 4 bases, the J end by 7 bases, with 13 bases between. Germline CDR1 MNHEY, CDR2 SVGAGI. The CDR3 is made up of 13 amino acids. The CDR3 loop reads CASSLWLGGTQYF. The CDR3 bases are TGTGCCAGCAGTTTGTGGTTGGGGGGGACCCAGTACTTC.

V is TRBV2 and J is TRBJ2-1; TRBD2 might be the D (5 bases). The V and J ends lost 8 bases and 1 base respectively, with 12 bases between them. This CDR3 region has 14 residues. Germline values: CDR1 SNHLY, CDR2 FYNNEI. CDR3 bases: TGTGCCAGCCAGCCGGACTTTTCCTACAATGAGCAGTTCTTC. Its translation: CASQPDFSYNEQFF.

V usage is TRBV11-2 and J usage is TRBJ2-5; D gene ambiguous. Germline lookup yields CDR1 SGHAT and CDR2 FQNNGV. V lost 2 bases and J lost 5, with 12 bases in between. The CDR3 has 14 residues. The CDR3: CASSLSFQGETQYF. The CDR3 nucleotides read TGTGCCAGCAGCTTATCATTCCAAGGGGAGACCCAGTACTTC.